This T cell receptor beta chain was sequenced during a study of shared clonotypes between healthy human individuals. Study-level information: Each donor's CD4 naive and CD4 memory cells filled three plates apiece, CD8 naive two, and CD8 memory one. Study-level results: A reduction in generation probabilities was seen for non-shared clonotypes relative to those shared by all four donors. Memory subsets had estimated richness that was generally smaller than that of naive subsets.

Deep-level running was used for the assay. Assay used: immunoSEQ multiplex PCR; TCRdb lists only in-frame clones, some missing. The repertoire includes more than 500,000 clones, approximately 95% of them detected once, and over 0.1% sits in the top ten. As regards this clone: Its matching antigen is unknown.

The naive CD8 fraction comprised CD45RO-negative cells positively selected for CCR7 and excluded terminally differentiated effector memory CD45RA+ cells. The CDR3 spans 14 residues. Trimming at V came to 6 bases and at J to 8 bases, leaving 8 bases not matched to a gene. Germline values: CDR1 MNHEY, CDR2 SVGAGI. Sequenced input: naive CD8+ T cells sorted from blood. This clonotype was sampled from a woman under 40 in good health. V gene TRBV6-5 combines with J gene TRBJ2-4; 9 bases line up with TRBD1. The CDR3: CASSTQGAVDIQYF. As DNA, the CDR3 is TGTGCCAGCAGCACACAGGGGGCCGTGGACATTCAGTACTTC.